This passage covers 10 T cell receptor beta chains from one sample sequenced in a study of vaccination effects on CD4 cells after COVID-19. Sequencing followed a ViraFEST assay step that expanded antigen-specific CD4+ T cells with viral peptide pools. Culture lasted roughly 9 days before CD4+ T cell isolation. Vaccinated recipients, who were negative for nucleocapsid antibodies, had no history of SARS-CoV-2 infection. These receptors have no known antigen. Assay: immunoSEQ multiplex PCR; the TCRdb copy retains only in-frame clones and omits some. The table records about 43,000 clones, around 76% of them present only once. Sequencing was performed on CD4+ T cells from PBMCs cultured with SARS-CoV-2 spike peptides, taken before COVID-19 vaccination. The receptors stem from a human donor who received a COVID-19 vaccine.

The chain employs TRBV9 and TRBJ2-5; 8 bases are a match to TRBD1. Germline CDR1 SGDLS, CDR2 YYNGEE. V was pared by 2 bases and J by 4 bases, with 4 bases of the junction left unmatched. The CDR3 totals 14 residues. The CDR3 DNA reads TGTGCCAGCAGCGTTGGACAGGGCGGAGAGACCCAGTACTTC. It specifies CASSVGQGGETQYF.

Worth noting for this clone: The junction does not match germline at one end; this may be a read error. V usage is TRBV3-1 (or the pseudogene TRBV3-2) and J usage is TRBJ1-4, with D unclear. Germline V CDR1 and CDR2: LGHDT, YNNKEL (reference sequence). CDR3 size: 11 residues. CDR3 bases: TGTGCCAGCAGCCAAATCGGAGCTACCCACTTT. Its translation: CASSQIGATHF.

The J gene is TRBJ1-6, the V gene TRBV15; TRBD1 might be the D (6 bases). The germline gives CDR1 LNHNV, CDR2 YYDKDF (reference sequence). Trimming stripped 2 bases from V and 7 bases from J, with 12 bases between. The length of the CDR3 is 15 residues. The CDR3 region has the DNA TGTGCCACCAGCAGAAACACAGGGCAGAATTCACCCCTCCACTTT. Its protein is CATSRNTGQNSPLHF.

This clone was counted between two and nine times. The V and J genes are TRBV5-1 and TRBJ2-2, with D perhaps given as TRBD1 or TRBD2 (5 bases each). V was pared by 4 bases and J by 3 bases, with 13 bases between. The CDR3 sequence is 15 residues long. Germline V gene data show CDR1 as SGHRS and CDR2 as YFSETQ. Written as DNA, the CDR3 is TGCGCCAGCAGCGCCCGGGACCCCCACACCGGGGAGCTGTTTTTT. Translation: CASSARDPHTGELFF.

The rearrangement uses TRBV14 and TRBJ2-1; 16 positions match TRBD2. Germline V CDR1 and CDR2: SGHDN, FVKESK. J lost 9 bases, V lost 4 bases, and 3 bases had no gene match. CDR3 length: 15 residues. The CDR3 sequence: CASSPGLAGGPEQFF. CDR3 nucleotides: TGTGCCAGCAGCCCGGGACTAGCGGGGGGGCCTGAGCAGTTCTTC.

The genes are TRBV30 and TRBJ1-5, with D perhaps TRBD1 (6 bases). Deletions cut 4 bases from V and 1 base from J, with 11 bases between. The germline CDR1 and CDR2 sequences are GTSNPN and SVGIG (reference sequence). This CDR3 is 14 amino acids long. This chain's CDR3 is CAWKKGGSNQPQHF. The CDR3 nucleotides are TGTGCCTGGAAGAAAGGGGGGAGCAATCAGCCCCAGCATTTT.

The chain uses TRBV28 and TRBJ1-3; D ambiguous. The length of the CDR3 is 14 residues. Germline V gene data show CDR1 as MDHEN and CDR2 as SYDVKM. Trimming stripped 5 bases from V and 0 bases from J, with 8 bases between. The CDR3 region has the DNA TGTGCCAGCAGTCCTTCAGCCTCTGGAAACACCATATATTTT. The encoded protein is CASSPSASGNTIYF. The complete variable domain, with remaining parts taken from reference TRBV28 and TRBJ1-3, reads DVKVTQSSRYLVKRTGEKVFLECVQDMDHENMFWYRQDPGLGLRLIYFSYDVKMKEKGDIPEGYSVSREKKERFSLILESASTNQTSMYLCASSPSASGNTIYFGEGSWLTVV.

This sequence joins TRBV27 and TRBJ2-7; 9 bases map to TRBD2. Germline values: CDR1 MNHEY, CDR2 SMNVEV (reference sequence). Trimming removed 2 bases from V and 5 bases from J; junction bases left unmatched: 4. This CDR3 is built from 14 residues. The CDR3 nucleotides are TGTGCCAGCAGTTTAGCGGGGGGGCCCCACGAGCAGTACGTC. It specifies CASSLAGGPHEQYV.

This chain connects TRBV4-3 to TRBJ1-2, with D possibly being TRBD1 (5 bases). The ends were cut back, 5 bases at V and 0 bases at J, with 16 bases in the middle. CDR1 is LGHNA and CDR2 is YSLEER in the germline V gene. CDR3 length: 16 amino acids. The CDR3 loop reads CASSKGVPLANYGYTF. The CDR3 nucleotides are TGCGCCAGCAGCAAAGGGGTCCCGTTAGCTAACTATGGCTACACCTTC.

The chain combines TRBV18 with TRBJ1-6; D may be TRBD1 (6 bases). CDR3 size: 14 residues. The germline V gene has CDR1 KGHSH and CDR2 LQKENI. Trimming removed 2 bases from V and 8 bases from J, with 10 bases in between. CDR3 protein: CASSPNREDSPLHF. CDR3 DNA: TGTGCCAGCTCACCAAACAGGGAGGATTCACCCCTCCACTTT.